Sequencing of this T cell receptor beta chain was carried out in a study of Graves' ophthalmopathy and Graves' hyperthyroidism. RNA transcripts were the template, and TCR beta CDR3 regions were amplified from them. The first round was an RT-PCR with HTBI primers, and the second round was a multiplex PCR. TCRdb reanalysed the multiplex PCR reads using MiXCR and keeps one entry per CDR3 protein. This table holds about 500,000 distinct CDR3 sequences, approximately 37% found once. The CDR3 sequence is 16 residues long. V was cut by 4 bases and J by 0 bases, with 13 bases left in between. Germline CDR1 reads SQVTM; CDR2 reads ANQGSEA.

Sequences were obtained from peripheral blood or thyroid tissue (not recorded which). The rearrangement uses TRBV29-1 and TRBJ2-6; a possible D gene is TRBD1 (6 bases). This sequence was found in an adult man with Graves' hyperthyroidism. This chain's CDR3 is CSVVGQGSSGANVLTF. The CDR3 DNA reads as TGCAGCGTTGTCGGGCAGGGGAGCTCTGGGGCCAACGTCCTGACTTTC.